The present T cell receptor beta chain was sequenced within a study of long-term antiretroviral therapy in people with HIV (dated by TCRdb to between 2021 and 2024). Study-wide context: Collection of the earliest samples took place about a decade ahead of the 2015 WHO recommendation for immediate ART, at a time when ART was typically delayed until CD4 counts fell. Test extractions of a monoclonal T-cell line alongside approximately 36 polyclonal samples showed no cross-contamination during QIAcube processing. This retrospective serial study examined whether starting ART and sustained HIV suppression were associated with changes in the composition and diversity of the TRB repertoire in peripheral blood. About a third of the roughly 30 participants with HIV were female. From some 28 adults with confirmed HIV infection, the cohort provided some 200 cryopreserved PBMC samples, gathered serially across a mean of about six years (range 1-12). Beyond this particular receptor, the publication reports: Samples dated from the mid-2000s to the late 2010s, and the ART regimens used may be less effective than current ones. Unsorted PBMC were profiled instead of sorted CD4+ and CD8+ T cells because pre-ART samples had limited cell numbers. CDR3 length ranges in HIV repertoires were narrower than in controls, and network structure suggested an antigen-experienced repertoire with only a slight naive shift after ART. Limited PBMC availability meant only the TCR beta chain was sequenced, without alpha chain pairing. Starting ART was linked to a significant rise in TRB diversity, yet even after long-term ART the diversity remained significantly lower than in transplant donor controls. Inferences about post-ART repertoire changes are limited because no data were available on ART adherence, viral resistance or therapy changes. At every time point, the repertoire was dominated by expanded TRB clones first identified before ART initiation, although this dominance fluctuated and, in many PLHIV, declined after ART.

To be included, a participant needed at least one PBMC sample from before ART initiation plus at least two post-ART samples. Every participant with HIV received treatment in the United States of America. Before DNA extraction, cryopreserved samples containing 1-10 million PBMC were thawed and washed. At the time of the earliest PBMC sample for each participant with HIV, ages ranged from 23 to 54 years. Per participant, PBMC samples came from 1-4 timepoints prior to ART initiation and 2-8 timepoints following ART initiation, for a median of 7 samples. For every participant, serial HIV viral load, CD4+ T-cell count, ART history and demographic data were obtained. Using a Qiagen kit on a QIAcube, genomic DNA was extracted from unsorted PBMC, with samples processed in batches of 12. Taken from the germline V gene, the CDR1 and CDR2 loops are ENHRY and SYGVKD. Deletion took 4 bases off V and 7 bases off J, with a span of 14 bases between the germline ends. The cysteine opens and the phenylalanine closes a CDR3 of 14 amino acids. Left in the record is the CDR3 DNA by itself, 42 bases read in frame from the first base.

Sequencing of the TRB variable region was done with the immunoSEQ hsTCRB v3.0 assay at survey level resolution. TRB sequencing targeted a depth of about 40,000-55,000 T-cell genomes per sample. TRB libraries were pooled and sequenced on an Illumina MiSeq using a v3 150-cycle kit. As for how the authors treated the data: Repertoire analysis was performed in R inside a reproducible Nextflow workflow that covered QC, data transformation and analysis. LymphoSeq2, an R package for exploring AIRR-Seq data, was used to implement custom analyses. A few samples that produced fewer than 5000 total TRB sequences were removed, so under 200 HIV repertoires were analyzed. Of the 188 retained HIV repertoires, under 65 were collected before and around 130 after ART initiation. Repertoires were downsampled to 5000 TRB nucleotide sequences, with summary statistics averaged over 100 downsampling iterations. Only TRB sequences with CDR3 regions of at least seven amino acids were retained for analysis. Diversity was assessed using a clonality score derived from Shannon entropy and using the Gini coefficient. In the repertoire networks, any two of the top 5000 CDR3 amino acid sequences were linked whenever the two sequences differed by an edit distance of one. Antigen specificity groups and MHC restriction were predicted for TRB CDR3 amino acid sequences with GLIPH2. Known CMV, EBV, HIV or tissue antigen associations were flagged by matching CDR3 amino acid sequences against VDJdb and McPAS-TCR. Pre-ART, post-ART and control groups were compared with Wilcoxon signed-rank tests and Holm-Bonferroni correction. The clones in this table, taken by TCRdb from immuneACCESS, are in-frame only. Not every clone is retained; where verified, under half of the shortfall comes from an unresolved V gene, and the cause of the rest is unknown. V and J calls plus clone size are reproduced from that table; the DNA served to infer D and trimming. The sample yields around 28,000 clones; 90% to 95% were counted once. The ten top clones hold around 4.2% of the sample.

Turning to this clone: This receptor's antigen is unknown. Base qualities are not recorded, but no much larger clone differs from it by a single base.

The chain was built from TRBV10-3 and TRBJ2-1, with an unclear D gene assignment. The source was unsorted PBMCs, collected 3.1 years after starting antiretroviral therapy. The source of this sequence is a man between 18 and 35 years old with HIV. The DNA sequence is as follows: TGTGCCATCAGTGGTATGGGTAGCCGGAATGAGCAGTTCTTC. Protein translation: CAISGMGSRNEQFF.